The entry below describes one TCR beta chain. Antigen unknown. This sample was included in a study of shared clonotypes between healthy human individuals. CDR1 and CDR2 from the germline V gene are SQVTM and ANQGSEA. Trimming removed 3 bases at V and 7 bases at J, with 13 bases between. The CDR3 extends over 13 amino acids. Study observations and caveats: Sampling covered blood only; tissue repertoires likely differ.

Naive CD4+ cells were CD45RA-selected; the remaining cells were memory. Profiled with immunoSEQ multiplex PCR; TCRdb holds only in-frame clones, not every one. This table holds approximately 2.4 million clones, approximately 94% found once. This TCR came from a man younger than 35 in good health. The J gene is TRBJ2-1, the V gene TRBV29-1, with D perhaps matching TRBD2 (6 bases). The material sequenced was naive CD4+ T cells sorted from blood. Noted subset: CD45RA+ positively selected. The CDR3, as DNA: TGCAGCGTTGAGGGGGAGGTTAGGAATGAGCAGTTCTTC. Residues: CSVEGEVRNEQFF.